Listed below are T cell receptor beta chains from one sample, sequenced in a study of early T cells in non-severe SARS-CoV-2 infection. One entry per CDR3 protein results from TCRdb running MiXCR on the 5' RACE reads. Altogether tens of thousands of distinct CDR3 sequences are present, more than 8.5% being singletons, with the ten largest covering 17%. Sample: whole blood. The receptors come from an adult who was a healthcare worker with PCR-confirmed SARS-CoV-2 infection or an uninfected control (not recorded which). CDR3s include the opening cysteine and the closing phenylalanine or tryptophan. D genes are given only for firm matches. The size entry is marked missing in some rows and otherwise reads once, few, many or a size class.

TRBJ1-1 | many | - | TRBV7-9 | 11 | CASSLVGSAFF | TGTGCCAGCAGCTTAGTAGGGTCGGCTTTCTTT
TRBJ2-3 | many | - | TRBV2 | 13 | CASRRQRTDTQYF | TGTGCCAGCAGGAGACAGCGCACAGATACGCAGTATTTT
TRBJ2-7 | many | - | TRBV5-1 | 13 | CASSTLTDNEQYF | TGCGCCAGCAGCACCCTTACAGATAACGAGCAGTACTTC
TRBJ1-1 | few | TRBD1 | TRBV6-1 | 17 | CASNTLGQGSANTEAFF | TGTGCCAGCAATACACTGGGACAGGGTTCGGCGAACACTGAAGCTTTCTTT
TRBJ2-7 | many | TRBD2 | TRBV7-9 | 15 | CASSPRTSGYYEQYF | TGTGCCAGCAGCCCAAGGACTAGCGGGTACTACGAGCAGTACTTC
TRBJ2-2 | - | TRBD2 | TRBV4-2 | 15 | CASSQDLAGAGELFF | TGTGCCAGCAGCCAAGATCTAGCGGGAGCCGGGGAGCTGTTTTTT
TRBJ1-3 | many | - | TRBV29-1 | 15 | CSVAIGHSSGNTIYF | TGCAGCGTTGCGATAGGACACAGCTCTGGAAACACCATATATTTT
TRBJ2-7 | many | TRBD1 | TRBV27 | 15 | CASSLLAPDRGEQYF | TGTGCCAGCAGTTTACTTGCTCCGGACAGGGGAGAGCAGTACTTC
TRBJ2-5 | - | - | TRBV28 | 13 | CASSYPHKRTQYF | TGTGCCAGCAGCTACCCCCACAAGCGGACCCAGTACTTC
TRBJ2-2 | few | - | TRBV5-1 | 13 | CASSVEESGELFF | TGCGCCAGCAGCGTGGAGGAATCCGGGGAGCTGTTTTTT
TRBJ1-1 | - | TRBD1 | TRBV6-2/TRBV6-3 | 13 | CASSYSTGVEAFF | TGTGCCAGCAGTTACTCGACAGGGGTTGAAGCTTTCTTT
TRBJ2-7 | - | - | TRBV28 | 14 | CASTTGGSSYEQYF | TGTGCCAGCACGACTGGAGGGAGCTCCTACGAGCAGTACTTC
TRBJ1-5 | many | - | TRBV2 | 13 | CASSEGSNQPQHF | TGTGCCAGCAGTGAAGGGAGCAATCAGCCCCAGCATTTT
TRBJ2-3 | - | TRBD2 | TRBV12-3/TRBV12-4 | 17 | CASSNARTGRVPDTQYF | TGTGCCAGCAGCAATGCTAGAACGGGGAGGGTTCCAGATACGCAGTATTTT
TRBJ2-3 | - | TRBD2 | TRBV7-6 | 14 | CASSLAEATDTQYF | TGTGCCAGCAGTCTAGCGGAAGCCACAGATACGCAGTATTTT
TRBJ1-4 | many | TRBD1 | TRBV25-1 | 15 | CASSEIGTGSEKLFF | TGTGCCAGCAGTGAAATCGGGACAGGGAGTGAAAAACTGTTTTTT
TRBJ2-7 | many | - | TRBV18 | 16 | CASSPPWGGAGYEQYF | TGTGCCAGCTCACCACCCTGGGGGGGCGCTGGGTACGAGCAGTACTTC
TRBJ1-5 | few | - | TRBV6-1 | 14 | CASSLSGGNQPQHF | TGTGCCAGCAGCCTGTCAGGGGGCAATCAGCCCCAGCATTTT
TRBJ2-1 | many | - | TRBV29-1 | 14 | CSVEDPDSNNEQFF | TGCAGCGTTGAAGACCCGGACAGCAACAATGAGCAGTTCTTC
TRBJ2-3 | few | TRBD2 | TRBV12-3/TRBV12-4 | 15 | CASRRRLADTDTQYF | TGTGCCAGCAGGCGACGACTAGCGGACACAGATACGCAGTATTTT
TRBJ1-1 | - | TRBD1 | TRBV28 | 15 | CASSREDRGSAEAFF | TGTGCCAGCAGTCGCGAGGACAGGGGGAGCGCTGAAGCTTTCTTT
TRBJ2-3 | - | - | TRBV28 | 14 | CASSTEIPRDTQYF | TGTGCCAGCAGTACGGAGATTCCTAGGGATACGCAGTATTTT
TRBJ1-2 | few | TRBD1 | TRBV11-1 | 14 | CASSVDRDNYGYTF | TGTGCCAGCAGCGTCGACAGGGATAACTATGGCTACACCTTC
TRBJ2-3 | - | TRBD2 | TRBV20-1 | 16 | CSADQPGLAESDTQYF | TGCAGTGCTGACCAACCCGGACTAGCGGAATCAGATACGCAGTATTTT
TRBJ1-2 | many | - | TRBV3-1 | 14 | CASSDYQVFYGYTF | TGTGCCAGCAGCGATTACCAGGTATTCTATGGCTACACCTTC
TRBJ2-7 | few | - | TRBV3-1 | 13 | CASSRGQGYEQYF | TGTGCCAGCAGCCGGGGGCAGGGCTACGAGCAGTACTTC
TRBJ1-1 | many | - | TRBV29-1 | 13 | CSVLPGVGTEAFF | TGCAGCGTTTTACCGGGGGTTGGCACTGAAGCTTTCTTT
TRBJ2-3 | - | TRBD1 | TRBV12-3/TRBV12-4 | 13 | CASRSGQGLAQYF | TGTGCCAGCAGGTCGGGACAGGGTTTGGCGCAGTATTTT
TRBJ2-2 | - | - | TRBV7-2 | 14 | CASSFKTTAGELFF | TGTGCCAGCAGCTTCAAGACAACCGCCGGGGAGCTGTTTTTT
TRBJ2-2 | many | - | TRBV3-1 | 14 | CASSQDVRAGELFF | TGTGCCAGCAGCCAAGACGTCAGGGCCGGGGAGCTGTTTTTT